This T cell receptor beta chain was found in a study of memory CD8 T cells in hepatitis C reinfection. Study background: Two donors cleared primary HCV but became chronic after reinfection. Samples at peak reinfection came 3 to 8 weeks post-detection.

Described time point: peak reinfection, 3 to 8 weeks after reinfection detection. TCR sequencing was done directly ex vivo on sorted cells, without expansion in vitro. At all three reinfection time points, viable CD3+ CD8+ CD45RO- cells from two donors served as controls. V lost 4 bases to trimming and J lost 6 bases; unmatched junction nucleotides: 7. CDR3 length: 15 amino acids. Germline V gene lookup returns CDR1 SGHRS and CDR2 YFSETQ. Produced via immunoSEQ multiplex PCR; TCRdb's table is partial and in-frame only. The sample consists of over 35,000 clones, around 89% of them appearing once. The genes are TRBV5-1 and TRBJ2-5; 12 bases match TRBD2. Input material: naive CD8+ T cells sorted from blood. The TCR was taken from a young man with hepatitis C virus infection. The CDR3 sequence is CASSGGLAGLQTQYF. CDR3 nucleotides: TGCGCCAGCAGCGGCGGACTAGCGGGACTTCAGACCCAGTACTTC.